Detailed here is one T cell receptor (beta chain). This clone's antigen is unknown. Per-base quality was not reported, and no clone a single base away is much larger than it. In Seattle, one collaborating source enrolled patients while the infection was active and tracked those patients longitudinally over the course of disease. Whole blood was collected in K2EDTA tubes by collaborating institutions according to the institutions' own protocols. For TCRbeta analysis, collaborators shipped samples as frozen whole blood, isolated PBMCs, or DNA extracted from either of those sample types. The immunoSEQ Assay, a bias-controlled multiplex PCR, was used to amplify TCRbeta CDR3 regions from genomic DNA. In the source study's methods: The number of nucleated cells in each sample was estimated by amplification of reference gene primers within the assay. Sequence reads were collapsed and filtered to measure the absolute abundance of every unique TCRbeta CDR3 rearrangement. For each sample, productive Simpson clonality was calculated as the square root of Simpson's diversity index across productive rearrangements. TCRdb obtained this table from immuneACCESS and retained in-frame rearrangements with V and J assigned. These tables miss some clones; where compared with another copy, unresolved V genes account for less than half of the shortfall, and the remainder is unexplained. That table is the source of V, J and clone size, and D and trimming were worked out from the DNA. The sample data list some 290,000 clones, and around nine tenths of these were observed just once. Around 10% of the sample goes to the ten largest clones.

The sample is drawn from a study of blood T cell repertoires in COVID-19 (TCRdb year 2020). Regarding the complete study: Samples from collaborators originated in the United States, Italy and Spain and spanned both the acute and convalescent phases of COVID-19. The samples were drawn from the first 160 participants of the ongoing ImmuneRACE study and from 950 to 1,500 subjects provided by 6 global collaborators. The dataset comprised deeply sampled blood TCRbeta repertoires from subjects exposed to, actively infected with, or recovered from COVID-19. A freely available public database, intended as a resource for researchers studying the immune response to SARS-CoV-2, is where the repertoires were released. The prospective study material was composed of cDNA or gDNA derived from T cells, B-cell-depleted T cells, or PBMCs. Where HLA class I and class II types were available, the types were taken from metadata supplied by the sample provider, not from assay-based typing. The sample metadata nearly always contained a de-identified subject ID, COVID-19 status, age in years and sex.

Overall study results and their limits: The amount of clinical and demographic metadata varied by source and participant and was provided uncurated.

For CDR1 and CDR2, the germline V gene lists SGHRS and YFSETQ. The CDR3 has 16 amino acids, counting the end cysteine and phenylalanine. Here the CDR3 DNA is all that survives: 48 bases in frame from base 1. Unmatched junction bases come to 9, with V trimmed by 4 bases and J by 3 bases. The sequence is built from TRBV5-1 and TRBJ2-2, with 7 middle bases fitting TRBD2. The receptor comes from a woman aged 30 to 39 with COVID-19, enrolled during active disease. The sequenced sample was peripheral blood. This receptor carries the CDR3 CASSRFGAGDTGELFF. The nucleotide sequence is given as TGCGCCAGCAGCCGCTTTGGGGCGGGGGACACCGGGGAGCTGTTTTTT.